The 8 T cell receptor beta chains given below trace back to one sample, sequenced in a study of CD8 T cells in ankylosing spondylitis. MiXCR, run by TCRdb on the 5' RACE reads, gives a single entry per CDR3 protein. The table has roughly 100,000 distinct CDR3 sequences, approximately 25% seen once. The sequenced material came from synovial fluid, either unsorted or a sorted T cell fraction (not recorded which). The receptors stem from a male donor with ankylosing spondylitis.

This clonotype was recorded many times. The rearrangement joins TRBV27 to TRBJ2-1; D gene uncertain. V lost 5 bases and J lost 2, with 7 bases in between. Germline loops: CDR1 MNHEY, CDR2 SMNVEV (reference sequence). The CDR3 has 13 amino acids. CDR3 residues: CASSLAAYNEQFF. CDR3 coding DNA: TGTGCCAGCAGTCTGGCGGCCTACAATGAGCAGTTCTTC.

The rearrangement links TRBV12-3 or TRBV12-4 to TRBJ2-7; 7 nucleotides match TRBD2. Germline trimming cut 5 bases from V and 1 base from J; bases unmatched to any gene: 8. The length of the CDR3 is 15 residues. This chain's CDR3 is CASSISGTGSYEQYF. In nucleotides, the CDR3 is TGTGCCAGCAGTATCAGCGGGACCGGTTCCTACGAGCAGTACTTC.

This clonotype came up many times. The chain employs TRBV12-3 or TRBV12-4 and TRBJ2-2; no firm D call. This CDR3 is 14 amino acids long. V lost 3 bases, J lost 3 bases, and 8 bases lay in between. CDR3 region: CASSFTVYTGELFF. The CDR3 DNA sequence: TGTGCCAGCAGTTTTACCGTCTACACCGGGGAGCTGTTTTTT.

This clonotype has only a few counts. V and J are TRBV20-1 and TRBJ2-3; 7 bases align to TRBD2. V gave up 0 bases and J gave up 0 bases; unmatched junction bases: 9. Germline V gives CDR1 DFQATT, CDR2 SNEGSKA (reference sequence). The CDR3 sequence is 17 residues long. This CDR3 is CSARDKREFASTDTQYF. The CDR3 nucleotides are TGCAGTGCTAGAGATAAGCGGGAATTCGCTAGCACAGATACGCAGTATTTT.

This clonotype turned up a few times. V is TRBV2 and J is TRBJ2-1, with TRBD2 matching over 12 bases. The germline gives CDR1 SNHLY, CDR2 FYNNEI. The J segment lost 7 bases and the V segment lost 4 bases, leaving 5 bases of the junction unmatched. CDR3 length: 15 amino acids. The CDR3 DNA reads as TGTGCCAGCAGTGGCGGGACTAGCGGGTTGAATGAGCAGTTCTTC. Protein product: CASSGGTSGLNEQFF. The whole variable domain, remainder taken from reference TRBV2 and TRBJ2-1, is EPEVTQTPSHQVTQMGQEVILRCVPISNHLYFYWYRQILGQKVEFLVSFYNNEISEKSEIFDDQFSVERPDGSNFTLKIRSTKLEDSAMYFCASSGGTSGLNEQFFGPGTRLTVL.

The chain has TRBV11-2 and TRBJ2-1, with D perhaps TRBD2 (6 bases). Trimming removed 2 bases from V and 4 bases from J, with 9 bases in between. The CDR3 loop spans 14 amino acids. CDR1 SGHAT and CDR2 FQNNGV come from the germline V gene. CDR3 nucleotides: TGTGCCAGCAGCTTAAATCGGGGGTACAATGAGCAGTTCTTC. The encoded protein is CASSLNRGYNEQFF.

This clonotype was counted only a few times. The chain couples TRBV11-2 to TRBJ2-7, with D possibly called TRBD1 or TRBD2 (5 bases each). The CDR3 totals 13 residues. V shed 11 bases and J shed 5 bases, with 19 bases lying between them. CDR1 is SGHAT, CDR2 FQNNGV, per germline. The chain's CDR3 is CAPGATEGNEQYV. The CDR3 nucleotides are TGTGCCCCTGGGGCCACTGAGGGGAACGAGCAGTACGTC.

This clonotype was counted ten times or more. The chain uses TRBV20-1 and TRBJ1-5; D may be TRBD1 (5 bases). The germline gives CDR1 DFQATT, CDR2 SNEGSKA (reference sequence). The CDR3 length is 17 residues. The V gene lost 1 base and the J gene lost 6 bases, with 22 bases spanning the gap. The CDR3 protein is CSARAYGWGTRGQPQHF. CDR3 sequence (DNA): TGCAGTGCTAGAGCGTACGGTTGGGGGACCCGGGGTCAGCCCCAGCATTTT.